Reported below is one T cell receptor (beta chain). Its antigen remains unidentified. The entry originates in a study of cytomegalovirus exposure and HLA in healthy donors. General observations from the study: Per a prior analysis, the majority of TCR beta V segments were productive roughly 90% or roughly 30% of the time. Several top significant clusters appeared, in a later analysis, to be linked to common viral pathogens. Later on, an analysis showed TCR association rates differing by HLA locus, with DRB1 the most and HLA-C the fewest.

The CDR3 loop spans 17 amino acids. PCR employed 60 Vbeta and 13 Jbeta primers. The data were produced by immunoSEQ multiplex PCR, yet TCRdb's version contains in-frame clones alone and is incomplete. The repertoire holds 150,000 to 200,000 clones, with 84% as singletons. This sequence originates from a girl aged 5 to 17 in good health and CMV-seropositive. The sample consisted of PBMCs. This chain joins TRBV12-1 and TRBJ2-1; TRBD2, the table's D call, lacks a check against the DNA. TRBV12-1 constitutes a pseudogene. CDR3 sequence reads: CASSSVAGLATYNEQFF. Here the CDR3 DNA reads TGTGCCAGCAGCTCCGTGGCGGGACTAGCGACCTACAATGAGCAGTTCTTC.